This T cell receptor beta chain came from a study of OX40 agonist ivuxolimab in advanced cancers. Overall study context: Three patients got partial responses; one had hepatocellular carcinoma and two had cutaneous melanoma.

A note on this clone: No antigen is known for it.

Study-wide findings and caveats: Clones of CD4+ and CD8+ blood T cells grew by week 6 at doses of 0.1 to 3.0 mg/kg. Among the nonresponders, some also had low normalized T-cell clonal expansion. On average, a greater number of expanded clones characterised CD8+ T cells relative to CD4+.

The assay was immunoSEQ multiplex PCR, and TCRdb's table has in-frame clones only and misses some. The sample lists about 80,000 clones; around 90% were seen once. After removal of 4 bases from V and 1 base from J, the junction contained 2 bases not matched to a gene. Germline lookup yields CDR1 SQVTM and CDR2 ANQGSEA. The length of the CDR3 is 15 residues. The sequences come from CD4+ or CD8+ T cells sorted from blood, collected in a trial of the OX40 agonist ivuxolimab. This TCR came from an adult with an advanced solid tumor such as melanoma, head and neck, liver or kidney cancer. V and J are TRBV29-1 and TRBJ2-6, with 9 bases identical to TRBD1. CDR3 in amino acids: CSVGQGGSGANVLTF. The CDR3 nucleotides read TGCAGCGTTGGACAGGGGGGGTCTGGGGCCAACGTCCTGACTTTC.